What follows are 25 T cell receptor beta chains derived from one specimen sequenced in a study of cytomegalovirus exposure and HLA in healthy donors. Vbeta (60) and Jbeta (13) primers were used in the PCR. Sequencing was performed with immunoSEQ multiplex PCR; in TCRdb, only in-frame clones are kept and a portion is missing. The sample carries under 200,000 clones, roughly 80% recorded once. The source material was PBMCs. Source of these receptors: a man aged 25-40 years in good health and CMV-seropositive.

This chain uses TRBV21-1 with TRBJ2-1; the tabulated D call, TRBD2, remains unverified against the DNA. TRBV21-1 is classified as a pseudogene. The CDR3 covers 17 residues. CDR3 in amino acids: CASSKGPVAGALNEQFF. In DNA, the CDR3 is TGTGCCAGCAGCAAAGGTCCGGTAGCGGGGGCGCTCAATGAGCAGTTCTTC.

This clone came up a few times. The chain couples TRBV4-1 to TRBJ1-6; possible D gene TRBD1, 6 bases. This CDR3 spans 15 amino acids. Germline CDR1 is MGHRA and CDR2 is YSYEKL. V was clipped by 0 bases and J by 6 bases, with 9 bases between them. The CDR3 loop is CASSQERGGNSPLHF. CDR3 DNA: TGCGCCAGCAGCCAAGAGCGAGGGGGTAATTCACCCCTCCACTTT.

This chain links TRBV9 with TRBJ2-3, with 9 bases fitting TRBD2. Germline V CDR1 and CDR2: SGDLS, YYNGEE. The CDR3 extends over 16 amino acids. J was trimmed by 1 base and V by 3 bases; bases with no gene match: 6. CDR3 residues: CASSAEERGGTDTQYF. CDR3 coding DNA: TGTGCCAGCAGCGCCGAGGAGCGGGGGGGCACAGATACGCAGTATTTT.

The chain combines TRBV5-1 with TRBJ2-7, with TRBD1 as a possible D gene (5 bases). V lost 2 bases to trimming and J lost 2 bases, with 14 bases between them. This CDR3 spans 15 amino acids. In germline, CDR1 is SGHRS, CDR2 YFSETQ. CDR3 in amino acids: CASSFRSDTTYEQYF. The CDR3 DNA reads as TGCGCCAGCAGCTTTCGGTCGGACACGACCTACGAGCAGTACTTC.

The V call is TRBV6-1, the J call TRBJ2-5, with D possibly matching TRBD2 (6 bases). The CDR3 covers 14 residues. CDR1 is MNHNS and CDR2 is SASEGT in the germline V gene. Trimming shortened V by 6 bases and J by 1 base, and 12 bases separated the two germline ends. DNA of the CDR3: TGTGCCAGCAGGGACTGGGGACTCCAAGAGACCCAGTACTTC. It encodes CASRDWGLQETQYF.

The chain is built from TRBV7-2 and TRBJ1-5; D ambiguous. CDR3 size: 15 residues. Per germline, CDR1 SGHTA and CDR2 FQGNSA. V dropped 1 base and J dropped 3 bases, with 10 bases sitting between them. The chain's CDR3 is CASSLEPGNNQPQHF. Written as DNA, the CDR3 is TGTGCCAGCAGCTTAGAACCGGGGAACAATCAGCCCCAGCATTTT. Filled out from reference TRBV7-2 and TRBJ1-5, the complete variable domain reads GAGVSQSPSNKVTEKGKDVELRCDPISGHTALYWYRQSLGQGLEFLIYFQGNSAPDKSGLPSDRFSAERTGGSVSTLTIQRTQQEDSAVYLCASSLEPGNNQPQHFGDGTRLSIL.

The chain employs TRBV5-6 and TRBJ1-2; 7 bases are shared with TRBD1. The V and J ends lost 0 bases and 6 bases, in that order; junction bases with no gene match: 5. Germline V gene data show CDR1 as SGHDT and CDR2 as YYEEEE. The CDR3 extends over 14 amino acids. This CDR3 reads CASSLGRGQDGYTF. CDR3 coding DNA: TGTGCCAGCAGCTTGGGTAGGGGGCAGGATGGCTACACCTTC.

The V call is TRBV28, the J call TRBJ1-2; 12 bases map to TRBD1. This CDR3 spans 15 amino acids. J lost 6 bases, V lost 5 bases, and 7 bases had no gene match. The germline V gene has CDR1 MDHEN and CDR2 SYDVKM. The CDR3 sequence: CASSPPGQGAHGYTF. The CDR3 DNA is TGTGCCAGCAGTCCCCCGGGACAGGGGGCGCATGGCTACACCTTC.

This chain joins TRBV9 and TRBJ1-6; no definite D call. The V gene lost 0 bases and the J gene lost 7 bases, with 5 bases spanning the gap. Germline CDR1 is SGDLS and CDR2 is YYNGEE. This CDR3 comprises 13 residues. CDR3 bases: TGTGCCAGCAGCGTAGGGCAGAATTCACCCCTCCACTTT. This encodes CASSVGQNSPLHF.

For the CDR3, the DNA is TGTGCCAGCAGTTACGAGGGGGATACCTACAATGAGCAGTTCTTC. This translates into CASSYEGDTYNEQFF. The rearrangement joins TRBV6-5 to TRBJ2-1; D is possibly TRBD1 (6 bases). The V end lost 2 bases, the J end lost 2 bases, and 10 bases lay between the germline ends. The CDR3 is 15 residues long. Per the germline V gene, CDR1 is MNHEY and CDR2 is SVGAGI.

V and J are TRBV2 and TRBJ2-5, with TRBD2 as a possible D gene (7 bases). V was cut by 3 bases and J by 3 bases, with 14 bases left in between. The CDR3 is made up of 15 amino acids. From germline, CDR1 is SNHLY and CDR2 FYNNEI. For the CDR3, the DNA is TGTGCCAGCAGTGATTTCGGGGGGCGAAAAGAGACCCAGTACTTC. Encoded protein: CASSDFGGRKETQYF.

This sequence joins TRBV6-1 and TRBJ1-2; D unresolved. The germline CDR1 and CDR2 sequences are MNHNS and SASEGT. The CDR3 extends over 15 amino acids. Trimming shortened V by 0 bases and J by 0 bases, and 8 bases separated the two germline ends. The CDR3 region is CASSEAANTNYGYTF. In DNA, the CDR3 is TGTGCCAGCAGTGAAGCGGCCAACACTAACTATGGCTACACCTTC.

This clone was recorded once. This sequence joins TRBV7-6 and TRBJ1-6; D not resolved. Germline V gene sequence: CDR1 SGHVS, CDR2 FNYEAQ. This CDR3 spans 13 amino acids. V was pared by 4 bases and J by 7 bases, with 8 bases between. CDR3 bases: TGTGCCAGCAGCTCAACGGGGAATTCACCCCTCCACTTT. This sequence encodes CASSSTGNSPLHF.

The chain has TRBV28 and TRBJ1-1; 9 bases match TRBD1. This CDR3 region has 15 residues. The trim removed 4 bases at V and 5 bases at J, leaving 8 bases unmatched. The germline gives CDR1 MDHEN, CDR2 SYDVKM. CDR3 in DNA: TGTGCCAGCAGTTCCCGGGACAGGGTGGTGACTGAAGCTTTCTTT. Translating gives CASSSRDRVVTEAFF.

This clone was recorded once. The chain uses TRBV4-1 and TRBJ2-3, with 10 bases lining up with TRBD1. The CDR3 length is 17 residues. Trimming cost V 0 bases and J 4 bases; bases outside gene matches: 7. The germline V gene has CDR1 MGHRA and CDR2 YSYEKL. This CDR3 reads CASSQDYGTGVPDTQYF. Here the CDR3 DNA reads TGCGCCAGCAGCCAAGACTACGGGACAGGGGTACCAGATACGCAGTATTTT.

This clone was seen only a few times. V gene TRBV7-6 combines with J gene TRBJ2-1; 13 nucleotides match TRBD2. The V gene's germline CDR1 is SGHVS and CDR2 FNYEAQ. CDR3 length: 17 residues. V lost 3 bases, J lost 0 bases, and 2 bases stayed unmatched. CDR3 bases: TGTGCCAGCAGCTTCGGGACTAGCGGGGTCTCCTACAATGAGCAGTTCTTC. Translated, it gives CASSFGTSGVSYNEQFF.

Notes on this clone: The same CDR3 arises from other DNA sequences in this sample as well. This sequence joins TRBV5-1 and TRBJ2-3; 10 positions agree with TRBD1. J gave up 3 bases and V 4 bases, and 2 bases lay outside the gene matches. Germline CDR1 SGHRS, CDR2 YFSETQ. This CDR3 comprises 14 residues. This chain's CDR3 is CASSRDRGTDTQYF. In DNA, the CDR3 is TGCGCCAGCAGCAGGGACAGGGGTACAGATACGCAGTATTTT.

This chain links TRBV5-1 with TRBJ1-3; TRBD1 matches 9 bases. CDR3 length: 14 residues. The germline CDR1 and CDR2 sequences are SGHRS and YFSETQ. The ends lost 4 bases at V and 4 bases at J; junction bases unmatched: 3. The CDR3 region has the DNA TGCGCCAGCAGCGCCGGGACAGGGGGAAACACCATATATTTT. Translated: CASSAGTGGNTIYF.

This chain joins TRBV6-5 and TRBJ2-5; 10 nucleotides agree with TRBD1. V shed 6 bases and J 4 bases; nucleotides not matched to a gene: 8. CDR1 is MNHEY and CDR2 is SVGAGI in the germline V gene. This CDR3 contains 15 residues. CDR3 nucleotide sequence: TGTGCCAGCAGAGATCGGGACAGGGGCCCAGAGACCCAGTACTTC. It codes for CASRDRDRGPETQYF.

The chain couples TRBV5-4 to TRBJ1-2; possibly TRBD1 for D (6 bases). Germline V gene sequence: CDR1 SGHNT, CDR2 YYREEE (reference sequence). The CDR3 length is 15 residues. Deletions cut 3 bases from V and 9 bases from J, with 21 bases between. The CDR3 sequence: CASSSLRRGADSYTF. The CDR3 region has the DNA TGTGCCAGCAGCTCACTGCGCAGGGGAGCGGACAGCTACACCTTC.

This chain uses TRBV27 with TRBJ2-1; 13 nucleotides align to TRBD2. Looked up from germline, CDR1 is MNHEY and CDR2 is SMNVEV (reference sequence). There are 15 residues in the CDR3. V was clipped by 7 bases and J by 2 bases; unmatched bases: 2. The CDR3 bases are TGTGCCAGCAACGGACTAGCGGGGGCCTACAATGAGCAGTTCTTC. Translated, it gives CASNGLAGAYNEQFF.

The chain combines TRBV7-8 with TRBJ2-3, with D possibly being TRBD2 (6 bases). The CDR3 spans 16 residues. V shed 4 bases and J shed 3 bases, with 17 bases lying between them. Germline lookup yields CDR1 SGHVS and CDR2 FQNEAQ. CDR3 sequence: CASSSFSGQGTDTQYF. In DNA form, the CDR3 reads TGTGCCAGCAGCTCATTTAGCGGACAAGGAACAGATACGCAGTATTTT.

The CDR3 DNA reads TGTGCCAGTAGTATAGCAGGGAATAATTCACCCCTCCACTTT. Amino acids: CASSIAGNNSPLHF. The chain joins TRBV19 to TRBJ1-6, with a possible D match to TRBD1 (5 bases). This CDR3 comprises 14 residues. The ends were cut back, 1 base at V and 5 bases at J, with 6 bases in the middle. In germline, CDR1 is LNHDA, CDR2 SQIVND (reference sequence).

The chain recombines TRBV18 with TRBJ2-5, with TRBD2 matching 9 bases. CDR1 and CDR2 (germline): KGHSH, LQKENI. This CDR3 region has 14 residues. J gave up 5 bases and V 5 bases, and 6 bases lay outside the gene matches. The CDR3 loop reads CASSEGLAAETQYF. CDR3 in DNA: TGTGCCAGCTCAGAGGGACTAGCAGCGGAGACCCAGTACTTC.

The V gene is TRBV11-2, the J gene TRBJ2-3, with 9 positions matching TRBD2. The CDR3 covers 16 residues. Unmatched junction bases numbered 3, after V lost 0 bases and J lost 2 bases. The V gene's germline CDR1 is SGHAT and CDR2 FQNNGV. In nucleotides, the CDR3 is TGTGCCAGCAGCTTAGAGCTAGCGGGGCACACAGATACGCAGTATTTT. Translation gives CASSLELAGHTDTQYF.